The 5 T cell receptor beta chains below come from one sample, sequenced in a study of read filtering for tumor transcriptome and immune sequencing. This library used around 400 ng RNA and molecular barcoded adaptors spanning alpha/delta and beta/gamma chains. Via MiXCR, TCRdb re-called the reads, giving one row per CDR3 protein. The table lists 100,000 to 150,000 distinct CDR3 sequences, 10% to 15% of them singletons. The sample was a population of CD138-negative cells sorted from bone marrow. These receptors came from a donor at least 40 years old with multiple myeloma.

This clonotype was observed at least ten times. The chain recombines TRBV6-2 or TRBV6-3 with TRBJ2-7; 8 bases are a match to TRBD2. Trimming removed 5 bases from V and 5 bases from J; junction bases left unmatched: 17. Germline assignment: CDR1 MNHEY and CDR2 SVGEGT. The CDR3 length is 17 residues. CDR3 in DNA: TGTGCCAGCAGTGGGGCTCGGAGCGGGAGTTTCCCCAACGAGCAGTACTTC. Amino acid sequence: CASSGARSGSFPNEQYF.

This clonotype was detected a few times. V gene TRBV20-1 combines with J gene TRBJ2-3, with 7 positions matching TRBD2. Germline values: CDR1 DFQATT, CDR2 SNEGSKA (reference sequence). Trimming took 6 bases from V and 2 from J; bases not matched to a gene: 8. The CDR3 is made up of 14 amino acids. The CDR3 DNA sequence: TGCAGTGCCACGCCGGGACTATCCACAGATACGCAGTATTTT. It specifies CSATPGLSTDTQYF.

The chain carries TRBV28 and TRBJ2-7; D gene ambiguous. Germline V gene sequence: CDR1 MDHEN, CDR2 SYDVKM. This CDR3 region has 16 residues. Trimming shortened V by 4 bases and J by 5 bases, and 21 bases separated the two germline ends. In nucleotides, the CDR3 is TGTGCCAGCAGTTCTCAAACCCGTGCGGACCTCGACGAGCAGTACTTC. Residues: CASSSQTRADLDEQYF.

The chain's CDR3 is CASSIEGVRTQYF. The CDR3 DNA reads as TGTGCCAGTAGTATAGAGGGGGTTCGGACCCAGTACTTC. This chain joins TRBV19 and TRBJ2-5; tentatively, D is TRBD1 or TRBD2 (5 bases each). Germline V lookup: CDR1 LNHDA, CDR2 SQIVND (reference sequence). The CDR3 sequence is 13 residues long. V dropped 0 bases and J dropped 7 bases, with 9 bases sitting between them.

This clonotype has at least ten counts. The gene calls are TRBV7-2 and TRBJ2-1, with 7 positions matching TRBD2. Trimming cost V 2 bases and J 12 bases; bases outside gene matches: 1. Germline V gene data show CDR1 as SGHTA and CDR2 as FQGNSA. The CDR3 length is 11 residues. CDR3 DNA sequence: TGTGCCAGCAGCTTATCGGGAGGGCAGTTCTTC. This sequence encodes CASSLSGGQFF.